Below, 10 T cell receptor beta chains from the same sample are listed, as sequenced in a study of T-cell reconstitution after alpha-beta-depleted transplantation in children. Unique molecular identifiers were used in preparing the TCRbeta library. In TCRdb, the PCR reads were re-called with MiXCR into one record per CDR3 protein. The data contain about 1,000,000 distinct CDR3 sequences, 25% to 35% of them seen just once; the ten biggest clones take up approximately 30%. This specimen was PBMCs, mostly from graft donor cells, taken 360 days after TCRalphabeta/CD19-depleted stem cell transplant. The receptors originated from a boy under two years old who had a stem cell transplant for SCID, so the T cells may come from the graft donor.

The CDR3 is CASSLDSVRTDTQYF. CDR3 sequence (DNA): TGCGCCAGCAGCTTGGATTCGGTCCGCACAGATACGCAGTATTTT. The V call is TRBV5-1, the J call TRBJ2-3; unclear D gene. The germline V gene has CDR1 SGHRS and CDR2 YFSETQ. Trimming cost V 0 bases and J 1 base, with 9 bases left between them. This CDR3 is built from 15 residues.

The V call is TRBV4-3, the J call TRBJ2-2; D remains unclear. Germline V lookup: CDR1 LGHNA, CDR2 YSLEER. Trimming cost V 3 bases and J 0 bases, with 11 bases left between them. The CDR3 is made up of 16 amino acids. The CDR3 is CASSQLPGPNTGELFF. The CDR3 bases are TGCGCCAGCAGCCAGCTCCCAGGACCGAACACCGGGGAGCTGTTTTTT.

The chain couples TRBV7-9 to TRBJ1-5, with a weak D call TRBD1 (5 bases). Between the trimmed V and J ends, which lost 1 base and 3 bases, there was a span of 10 bases. CDR3 size: 15 residues. Germline-derived CDR1 and CDR2 are SEHNR and FQNEAQ (reference sequence). CDR3 protein: CASSLGAGNNQPQHF. The DNA for the CDR3 is TGTGCCAGCAGCTTAGGGGCAGGGAACAATCAGCCCCAGCATTTT.

In its sample, this clonotype was seen a few times. The J gene is TRBJ2-5, the V gene TRBV28; unclear D gene. This CDR3 region has 11 residues. The V and J ends lost 3 bases and 10 bases respectively, with 9 bases between them. Germline V gene lookup returns CDR1 MDHEN and CDR2 SYDVKM. The CDR3 protein is CASSFSIVQYF. The CDR3 DNA follows: TGTGCCAGCAGTTTCTCGATCGTCCAGTACTTC.

To note about this clonotype: One end of the junction varies from germline; a read error may be responsible. This chain connects TRBV7-6 to TRBJ2-3, with 9 positions matching TRBD2. Germline loops: CDR1 SGHVS, CDR2 FNYEAQ. CDR3 size: 14 residues. In nucleotides, the CDR3 is TGTGCCAGCAGCTTTAGCGGGGGCACAGATACGGAGTATTTT. Its protein is CASSFSGGTDTEYF.

The V gene is TRBV20-1, the J gene TRBJ2-7; D is uncertain. With 0 bases removed from V and 3 bases from J, the gap between germline ends came to 12 bases. CDR1 and CDR2 (germline): DFQATT, SNEGSKA (reference sequence). This CDR3 region has 14 residues. Written as DNA, the CDR3 is TGCAGTGCTAGAGATCTCTCGTTCAACTACGAGCAGTACTTC. Protein: CSARDLSFNYEQYF.

This clonotype was observed once. The chain recombines TRBV5-6 with TRBJ2-1; 12 nucleotides match TRBD2. Germline CDR1 and CDR2: SGHDT and YYEEEE. The CDR3 spans 17 residues. Trimming at V came to 2 bases and at J to 9 bases, leaving 12 bases not matched to a gene. The chain's CDR3 is CASSFPLLAGGQGEQFF. The CDR3 DNA reads TGTGCCAGCAGCTTCCCCCTCCTAGCGGGGGGGCAGGGTGAGCAGTTCTTC.

This clonotype has just a few counts. This chain links TRBV29-1 with TRBJ2-3, with 11 bases matching TRBD1. V was pared by 7 bases and J by 6 bases, with 6 bases of the junction left unmatched. This CDR3 has 13 residues. Germline CDR1 is SQVTM and CDR2 is ANQGSEA. This chain's CDR3 is CSAPGQGGDTQYF. The CDR3 DNA is TGCAGCGCCCCGGGACAGGGGGGGGATACGCAGTATTTT.

The rearrangement links TRBV20-1 to TRBJ2-1, with 7 bases fitting TRBD1. This CDR3 region has 13 residues. The germline V gene encodes CDR1 DFQATT and CDR2 SNEGSKA (reference sequence). V dropped 7 bases and J dropped 4; count of bases not matched to a gene: 7. The CDR3 nucleotides read TGCAGTGTGTGGGGACAGCGATACAATGAGCAGTTCTTC. Translation gives CSVWGQRYNEQFF.

This clonotype occurred a few times. The chain carries TRBV10-3 and TRBJ2-1; unclear D gene. Trimming removed 4 bases at V and 5 bases at J, with 12 bases between. The CDR3 has 14 residues. CDR1 ENHRY and CDR2 SYGVKD come from the germline V gene. The CDR3 sequence is CAISVGPSNNEQFF. As DNA, the CDR3 is TGTGCCATCAGTGTCGGGCCGTCTAACAATGAGCAGTTCTTC.